This TCR beta chain was recorded in a study of control samples from healthy donors and cancer patients. The method was immunoSEQ multiplex PCR; TCRdb's version includes in-frame clones alone and lacks a portion of them. The sample lists 150,000 to 200,000 clones, around 90% occurring once. Germline-derived CDR1 and CDR2 are SNHLY and FYNNEI. This CDR3 spans 15 amino acids. V was clipped by 2 bases and J by 1 base, with 9 bases between them. The sequenced material came from blood. This clonotype was obtained from a woman aged 50 to 60 in good health. V usage is TRBV2 and J usage is TRBJ2-1, with TRBD2 as a possible D gene (6 bases). The CDR3 is CASSERRGSYNEQFF. DNA of the CDR3: TGTGCCAGCAGTGAAAGGCGGGGTTCCTACAATGAGCAGTTCTTC.